Presented here are 27 T cell receptor beta chains from one specimen sequenced in a study of human T cells and chemical hapten exposure. Time point reported: pre-sensitization, week 0. Regarding treatment: therapeutic diphenylcyclopropenone sensitization with weekly scalp DPC. TCRdb itself ran the RACE reads through MiXCR, one entry per CDR3 protein. The sample contains about 120,000 distinct CDR3 sequences, roughly 14% of which appear only once. Here the sequenced sample was whole blood, taken in connection with sensitization to the hapten diphenylcyclopropenone (DPC). The receptors come from a woman between 18 and 29 years old with alopecia areata. Some clones in this sample may be carry-over from other donors' samples.

Many counts were recorded for this clonotype. The chain employs TRBV6-2 or TRBV6-3 and TRBJ2-1, with TRBD2 identical over 11 bases. This CDR3 is built from 16 residues. Germline V CDR1 and CDR2: MNHEY, SVGEGT. With 5 bases clipped from V and 0 bases from J, the junction kept 3 bases outside the gene matches. CDR3 coding DNA: TGTGCCAGCAGTACGGGACTAGCGGCCTCCTACAATGAGCAGTTCTTC. As protein: CASSTGLAASYNEQFF.

CDR3 protein: CAALETSGRSYNEQFF. The DNA of the CDR3 is TGTGCCGCACTCGAGACTAGCGGGAGGTCCTACAATGAGCAGTTCTTC. The chain couples TRBV30 to TRBJ2-1; 13 bases align to TRBD2. In germline, CDR1 is GTSNPN, CDR2 SVGIG (reference sequence). This CDR3 has 16 residues. V lost 8 bases to trimming and J lost 1 base; unmatched junction nucleotides: 8.

In its sample, this clonotype was seen a few times. V is TRBV11-2 and J is TRBJ2-5; maybe TRBD1 (6 bases). The CDR3 has 14 amino acids. In germline, CDR1 is SGHAT, CDR2 FQNNGV. Trimming took off 2 bases at V and 6 bases at J, with 13 bases between the two ends. This CDR3 is CASSLRTVGKTQYF. CDR3 DNA: TGTGCCAGCAGCTTACGGACAGTTGGGAAGACCCAGTACTTC. The full variable domain, its missing parts supplied by reference TRBV11-2 and TRBJ2-5, is EAGVAQSPRYKIIEKRQSVAFWCNPISGHATLYWYQQILGQGPKLLIQFQNNGVVDDSQLPKDRFSAERLKGVDSTLKIQPAKLEDSAVYLCASSLRTVGKTQYFGPGTRLLVL.

Regarding this clonotype: Since a much larger clone is just one base distant, this may be a read error. The V gene is TRBV7-9, the J gene TRBJ2-7, with 10 bases that match TRBD1. The CDR3 length is 14 residues. The germline CDR1 and CDR2 sequences are SEHNR and FQNEAQ (reference sequence). Trimming at V came to 4 bases and at J to 2 bases, leaving 2 bases not matched to a gene. Here the CDR3 DNA reads TGTGCCAGCAGCTCGGACAGGGGGACCTACGAGCAGTACTTC. It translates to CASSSDRGTYEQYF.

This clonotype was found a few times. The rearrangement joins TRBV27 to TRBJ1-4, with D unclear. Germline CDR1 is MNHEY and CDR2 is SMNVEV (reference sequence). This CDR3 spans 15 amino acids. V shed 2 bases and J shed 0 bases, with 7 bases lying between them. The CDR3 bases are TGTGCCAGCAGTTTACGGGGTGCAACTAATGAAAAACTGTTTTTT. Amino acids: CASSLRGATNEKLFF. The variable domain in full, completed from reference TRBV27 and TRBJ1-4, reads EAQVTQNPRYLITVTGKKLTVTCSQNMNHEYMSWYRQDPGLGLRQIYYSMNVEVTDKGDVPEGYKVSRKEKRNFPLILESPSPNQTSLYFCASSLRGATNEKLFFGSGTQLSVL.

The chain employs TRBV7-3 and TRBJ1-1; 7 positions agree with TRBD1. CDR1 SGHTA and CDR2 FQGTGA come from the germline V gene. This CDR3 comprises 13 residues. J gave up 7 bases and V 2 bases, and 4 bases lay outside the gene matches. The CDR3 DNA reads as TGTGCCAGCAGCTTACAAGGGGGCCTTGAAGCTTTCTTT. It encodes CASSLQGGLEAFF.

The chain couples TRBV15 to TRBJ2-1; possibly TRBD2 for D (5 bases). The V end lost 4 bases, the J end lost 8 bases, and 12 bases lay between the germline ends. The germline CDR1 and CDR2 sequences are LNHNV and YYDKDF (reference sequence). The CDR3 sequence is 13 residues long. The CDR3 reads CATSTGKGDEQFF. Written as DNA, the CDR3 is TGTGCCACCAGCACCGGGAAGGGCGATGAGCAGTTCTTC.

The chain joins TRBV7-9 to TRBJ1-1; no clear D gene. Germline loops: CDR1 SEHNR, CDR2 FQNEAQ (reference sequence). The CDR3 totals 14 residues. Trimming took 1 base from V and 6 from J, leaving 12 bases between them. The CDR3 DNA reads TGTGCCAGCAGCTTAGAGCCCCCAGGAGCTGAAGCTTTCTTT. It translates to CASSLEPPGAEAFF.

A few counts support this clonotype. The chain recombines TRBV11-3 with TRBJ2-4; 9 bases line up with TRBD1. The CDR3 is 14 amino acids. V shed 5 bases and J 6 bases; nucleotides not matched to a gene: 5. Germline values: CDR1 SGHNT, CDR2 YENEEA. The CDR3 DNA reads TGTGCCAGCAGCCGACAGGGGGTTGGAAACATTCAGTACTTC. It yields the protein CASSRQGVGNIQYF.

A word on this clonotype: One junction end disagrees with the germline gene, perhaps due to a read error. The chain recombines TRBV11-2 with TRBJ2-3, with D possibly TRBD2 on 6 matching bases. This CDR3 spans 14 amino acids. Looked up from germline, CDR1 is SGHAT and CDR2 is FQNNGV. DNA for the CDR3: TGTGCCAGCAGCTTAGATACTAGCACAAATACGCAGTATTTT. It codes for CASSLDTSTNTQYF.

This clonotype has only a few counts. This chain connects TRBV7-2 to TRBJ2-1, with D perhaps assigned TRBD1 or TRBD2 (5 bases each). V shed 1 base and J shed 12 bases, with 13 bases lying between them. This CDR3 is built from 13 residues. Germline CDR1 SGHTA, CDR2 FQGNSA. The CDR3 is CASSLGSGTVQFF. In DNA, the CDR3 is TGTGCCAGCAGCTTAGGGTCTGGGACCGTGCAGTTCTTC.

This clonotype has more than one count but fewer than ten. DNA for the CDR3: TGTGCCAGCAGCGACCCTTCCGGGGGCCGGGGAGATACGCAGTATTTT. Protein sequence: CASSDPSGGRGDTQYF. This chain joins TRBV11-3 and TRBJ2-3; either TRBD1 or TRBD2 may fit D (6 bases each). This CDR3 is 16 amino acids long. Germline values: CDR1 SGHNT, CDR2 YENEEA. V lost 5 bases to trimming and J lost 5 bases, with 20 bases between them. Full variable domain (remainder filled in from reference TRBV11-3 and TRBJ2-3): EAGVVQSPRYKIIEKKQPVAFWCNPISGHNTLYWYLQNLGQGPELLIRYENEEAVDDSQLPKDRFSAERLKGVDSTLKIQPAELGDSAVYLCASSDPSGGRGDTQYFGPGTRLTVL.

The rearrangement joins TRBV4-2 to TRBJ1-5, with no clear D. Per germline, CDR1 LGHNA and CDR2 YNFKEQ. The CDR3 sequence is 16 residues long. V lost 4 bases to trimming and J lost 2 bases, with 15 bases between them. The CDR3 is CASSRTRNVGNQPQHF. In nucleotides, the CDR3 is TGTGCCAGCAGCCGCACTAGGAACGTGGGCAATCAGCCCCAGCATTTT.

The chain uses TRBV20-1 and TRBJ2-3; TRBD2 matches at 7 bases. Germline loops: CDR1 DFQATT, CDR2 SNEGSKA (reference sequence). The CDR3 runs 13 residues. Unmatched junction bases numbered 2, after V lost 3 bases and J lost 2 bases. The CDR3 spells CSASGGYTDTQYF. The CDR3 DNA follows: TGCAGTGCTAGCGGGGGGTACACAGATACGCAGTATTTT.

This clonotype was counted once. One end of the junction varies from germline; a read error may be responsible. This sequence joins TRBV7-9 and TRBJ2-4, with TRBD2 as a possible D gene (6 bases). Per the germline V gene, CDR1 is SEHNR and CDR2 is FQNEAQ (reference sequence). The CDR3 has 15 amino acids. The CDR3 sequence is CASSTAGAAKSIQYF. DNA for the CDR3: TGTGCCAGCAGCACAGCGGGTGCGGCCAAAAGCATTCAGTACTTC.

This clonotype was recorded a few times. The CDR3 reads CASSPGRAYEQYF. The CDR3 DNA is TGTGCCAGCAGCCCGGGGCGGGCCTACGAGCAGTACTTC. The rearrangement uses TRBV7-9 and TRBJ2-7; D might be TRBD1 or TRBD2, each matching 5 bases. The V end was cut by 5 bases, the J end by 2 bases, with 10 bases between. Germline CDR1 is SEHNR and CDR2 is FQNEAQ (reference sequence). CDR3 length equals 13 residues.

The V call is TRBV7-2, the J call TRBJ2-7; 7 bases agree with TRBD1. V lost 4 bases and J lost 3; bases outside the gene matches: 3. The CDR3 contains 13 residues. Per the germline V gene, CDR1 is SGHTA and CDR2 is FQGNSA. CDR3 loop: CASSWGQFYEQYF. CDR3 in DNA: TGTGCCAGCAGCTGGGGACAGTTCTACGAGCAGTACTTC.

This clonotype was seen a few times. This chain connects TRBV7-4 to TRBJ2-7, with D uncertain. V lost 3 bases to trimming and J lost 6 bases, with 6 bases between them. In germline, CDR1 is SGHVT, CDR2 SQSDAQ. The CDR3 has 11 residues. DNA of the CDR3: TGTGCCAGCAGCTTCCGGCCCGAGCAGTACTTC. This gives the protein CASSFRPEQYF. Combining the CDR3 with reference TRBV7-4 and TRBJ2-7 gives the whole variable domain GAGVSQSPRYKVAKRGRDVALRCDSISGHVTLYWYRQTLGQGSEVLTYSQSDAQRDKSGRPSGRFSAERPERSVSTLKIQRTEQGDSAVYLCASSFRPEQYFGPGTRLTVT.

The V and J genes are TRBV7-2 and TRBJ2-2, with D tentatively TRBD2 (6 bases). This CDR3 contains 14 residues. Germline CDR1 SGHTA, CDR2 FQGNSA. V lost 5 bases and J lost 5, with 12 bases in between. The CDR3 DNA reads TGTGCCAGCAGCCGGGGACTCCAAACCGGGGAGCTGTTTTTT. Translation: CASSRGLQTGELFF.

This clonotype was counted between two and nine times. The J gene is TRBJ2-7, the V gene TRBV6-1; perhaps TRBD1 as D (6 bases). CDR1 and CDR2 from the germline V gene are MNHNS and SASEGT. The V end was cut by 0 bases, the J end by 2 bases, with 11 bases between. The length of the CDR3 is 15 residues. The chain's CDR3 is CASSEAVGGTYEQYF. CDR3 in DNA: TGTGCCAGCAGTGAAGCGGTAGGGGGAACCTACGAGCAGTACTTC.

This clonotype was counted a single time. This chain links TRBV3-1 with TRBJ1-6, with a possible D match to TRBD1 (6 bases). Germline CDR1 is LGHDT and CDR2 is YNNKEL (reference sequence). The CDR3 runs 16 residues. Trimming took 3 bases from V and 8 from J, leaving 17 bases between them. The CDR3 is CASSQGIGRGDSPLHF. CDR3 nucleotide sequence: TGTGCCAGCAGCCAGGGGATTGGCAGGGGTGATTCACCCCTCCACTTT.

Only a few counts were recorded for this clonotype. The chain joins TRBV7-2 to TRBJ1-2; D unclear. Germline-derived CDR1 and CDR2 are SGHTA and FQGNSA. The V gene lost 5 bases and the J gene lost 0 bases, with 10 bases spanning the gap. CDR3 size: 14 residues. Written as DNA, the CDR3 is TGTGCCAGCAGCACTCACGGGCCTAACTATGGCTACACCTTC. This encodes CASSTHGPNYGYTF.

This rearrangement joins TRBV6-1 to TRBJ1-2; D not resolved. Germline V gene lookup returns CDR1 MNHNS and CDR2 SASEGT. The CDR3 runs to 13 residues. Trimming shortened V by 2 bases and J by 4 bases, and 8 bases separated the two germline ends. This CDR3 is CASSEYAGYGYTF. For the CDR3, the DNA is TGTGCCAGCAGTGAATACGCCGGCTATGGCTACACCTTC.

This clonotype turned up a few times. The J gene is TRBJ1-1, the V gene TRBV4-3; a possible D gene is TRBD1 (6 bases). CDR1 is LGHNA, CDR2 YSLEER, per germline. The CDR3 has 17 residues. With 4 bases removed from V and 1 base from J, the gap between germline ends came to 19 bases. CDR3 in amino acids: CASSPGEGGVRNTEAFF. The CDR3 nucleotides read TGCGCCAGCAGCCCCGGGGAAGGGGGGGTGCGGAACACTGAAGCTTTCTTT.

This rearrangement joins TRBV20-1 to TRBJ2-3; D is possibly TRBD2 (6 bases). CDR1 and CDR2 from the germline V gene are DFQATT and SNEGSKA (reference sequence). Trimming cost V 4 bases and J 0 bases, with 8 bases left between them. The CDR3 length is 13 residues. CDR3 in amino acids: CSATGTSTDTQYF. The DNA for the CDR3 is TGCAGTGCTACCGGGACTAGCACAGATACGCAGTATTTT.

The chain uses TRBV18 and TRBJ2-3; 12 bases are shared with TRBD1. V shed 3 bases, J shed 4 bases, and the junction held 23 bases outside the gene matches. The CDR3 is 22 residues long. Germline V gene lookup returns CDR1 KGHSH and CDR2 LQKENI. The CDR3 sequence: CASSPPRDRGRGAARGPDTQYF. The CDR3 DNA reads TGTGCCAGCTCACCGCCCCGGGACAGGGGGCGTGGGGCTGCACGGGGTCCAGATACGCAGTATTTT.

The chain recombines TRBV7-2 with TRBJ1-1; 8 positions agree with TRBD1. The length of the CDR3 is 13 residues. J gave up 7 bases and V 4 bases, and 5 bases lay outside the gene matches. From germline, CDR1 is SGHTA and CDR2 FQGNSA. In nucleotides, the CDR3 is TGTGCCAGCAGCTCGACAGGGGAGCTTGAAGCTTTCTTT. Its protein is CASSSTGELEAFF.